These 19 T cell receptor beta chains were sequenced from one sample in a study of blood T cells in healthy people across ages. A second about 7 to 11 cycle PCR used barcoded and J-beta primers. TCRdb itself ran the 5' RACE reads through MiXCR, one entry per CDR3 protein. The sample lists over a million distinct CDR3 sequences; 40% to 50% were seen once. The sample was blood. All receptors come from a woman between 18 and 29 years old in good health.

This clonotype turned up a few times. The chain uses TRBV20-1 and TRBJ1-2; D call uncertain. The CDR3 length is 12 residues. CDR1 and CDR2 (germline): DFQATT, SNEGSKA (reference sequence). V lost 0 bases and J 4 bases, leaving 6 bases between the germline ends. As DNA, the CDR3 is TGCAGTGCTAGAGATCCGTTCTATGGCTACACCTTC. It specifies CSARDPFYGYTF.

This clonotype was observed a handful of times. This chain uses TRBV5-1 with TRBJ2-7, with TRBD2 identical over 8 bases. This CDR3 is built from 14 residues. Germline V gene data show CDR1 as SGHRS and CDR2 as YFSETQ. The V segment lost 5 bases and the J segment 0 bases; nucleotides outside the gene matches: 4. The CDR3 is CASSSSGNSYEQYF. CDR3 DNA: TGCGCCAGCAGTAGTAGCGGGAACTCCTACGAGCAGTACTTC. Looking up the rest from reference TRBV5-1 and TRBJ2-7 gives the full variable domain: KAGVTQTPRYLIKTRGQQVTLSCSPISGHRSVSWYQQTPGQGLQFLFEYFSETQRNKGNFPGRFSGRQFSNSRSEMNVSTLELGDSALYLCASSSSGNSYEQYFGPGTRLTVT.

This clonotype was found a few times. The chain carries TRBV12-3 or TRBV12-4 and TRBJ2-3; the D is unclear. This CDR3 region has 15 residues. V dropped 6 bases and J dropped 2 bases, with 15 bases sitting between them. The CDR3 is CASSQSPFTTDTQYF. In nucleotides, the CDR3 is TGTGCCAGCAGCCAATCGCCCTTTACCACAGATACGCAGTATTTT.

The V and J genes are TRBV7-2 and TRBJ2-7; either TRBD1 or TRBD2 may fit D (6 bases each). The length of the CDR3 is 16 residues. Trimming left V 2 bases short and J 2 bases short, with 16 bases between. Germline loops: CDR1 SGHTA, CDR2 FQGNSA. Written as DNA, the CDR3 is TGTGCCAGCAGCTTAACTCCGGGGGCTCTAACCTACGAGCAGTACTTC. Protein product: CASSLTPGALTYEQYF.

The CDR3 loop reads CASSPLAFNDEQFF. Written as DNA, the CDR3 is TGTGCCAGCAGTCCGCTAGCTTTTAATGATGAGCAGTTCTTC. J is TRBJ2-1 and V is TRBV12-3 or TRBV12-4; D might be TRBD2 (5 bases). The ends were cut back, 5 bases at V and 8 bases at J, with 16 bases in the middle. The CDR3 has 14 amino acids.

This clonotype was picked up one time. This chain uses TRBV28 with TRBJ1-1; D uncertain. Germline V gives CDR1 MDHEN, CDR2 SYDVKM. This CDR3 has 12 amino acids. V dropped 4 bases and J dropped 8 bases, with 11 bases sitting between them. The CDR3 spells CASSSPQLEAFF. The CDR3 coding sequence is TGTGCCAGCAGTTCACCACAGTTAGAAGCTTTCTTT.

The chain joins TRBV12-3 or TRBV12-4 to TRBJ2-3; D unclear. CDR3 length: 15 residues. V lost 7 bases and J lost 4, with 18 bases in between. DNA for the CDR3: TGTGCCAGCAACCGGACCCCGAGGAGTCCAGATACGCAGTATTTT. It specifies CASNRTPRSPDTQYF.

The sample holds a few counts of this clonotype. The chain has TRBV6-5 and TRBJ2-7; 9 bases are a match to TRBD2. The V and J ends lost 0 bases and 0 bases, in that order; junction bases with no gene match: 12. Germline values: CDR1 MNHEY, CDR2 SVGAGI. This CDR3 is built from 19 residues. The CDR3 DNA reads TGTGCCAGCAGTTACTCGGCTAGCGGGATGCGGCGGGGCTCCTACGAGCAGTACTTC. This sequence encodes CASSYSASGMRRGSYEQYF.

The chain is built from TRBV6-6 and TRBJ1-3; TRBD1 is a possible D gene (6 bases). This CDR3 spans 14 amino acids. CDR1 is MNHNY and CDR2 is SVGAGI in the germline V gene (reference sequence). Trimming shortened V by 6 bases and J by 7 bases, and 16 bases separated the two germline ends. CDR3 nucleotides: TGTGCCAGCAGCGATACAGGGAAGGGGAACACCATATATTTT. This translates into CASSDTGKGNTIYF.

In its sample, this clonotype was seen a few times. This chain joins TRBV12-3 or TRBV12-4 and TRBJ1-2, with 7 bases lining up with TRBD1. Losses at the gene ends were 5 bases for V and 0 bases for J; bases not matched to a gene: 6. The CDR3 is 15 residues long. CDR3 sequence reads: CASSIDRVANYGYTF. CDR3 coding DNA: TGTGCCAGCAGTATAGACAGGGTTGCTAACTATGGCTACACCTTC.

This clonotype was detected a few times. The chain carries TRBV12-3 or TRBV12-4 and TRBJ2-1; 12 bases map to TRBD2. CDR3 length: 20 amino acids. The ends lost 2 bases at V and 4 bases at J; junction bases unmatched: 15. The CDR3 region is CASSLRPWGASGGAYNEQFF. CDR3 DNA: TGTGCCAGCAGTTTACGCCCGTGGGGGGCTAGCGGGGGGGCATACAATGAGCAGTTCTTC.

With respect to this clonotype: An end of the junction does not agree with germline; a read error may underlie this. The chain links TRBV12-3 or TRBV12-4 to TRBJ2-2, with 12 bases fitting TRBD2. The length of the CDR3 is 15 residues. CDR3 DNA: TGTGCCAGCAGTCTAGCGGGAGGGTCAGCCGGGGAGCTGTTTTTT. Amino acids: CASSLAGGSAGELFF.

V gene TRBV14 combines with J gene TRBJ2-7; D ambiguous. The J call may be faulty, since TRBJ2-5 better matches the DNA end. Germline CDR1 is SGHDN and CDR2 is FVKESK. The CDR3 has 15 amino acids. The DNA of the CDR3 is TGTGCCAGCAGCCCGTGGGGAATAAGCACGGAGACCCAGTACTTC. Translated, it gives CASSPWGISTETQYF.

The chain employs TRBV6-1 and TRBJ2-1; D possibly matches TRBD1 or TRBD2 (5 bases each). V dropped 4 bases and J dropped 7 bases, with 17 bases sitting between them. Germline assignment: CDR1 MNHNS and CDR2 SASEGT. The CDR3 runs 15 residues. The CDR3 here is CASSGGTAPRNEQFF. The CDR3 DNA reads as TGTGCCAGCAGTGGGGGGACGGCACCACGGAATGAGCAGTTCTTC.

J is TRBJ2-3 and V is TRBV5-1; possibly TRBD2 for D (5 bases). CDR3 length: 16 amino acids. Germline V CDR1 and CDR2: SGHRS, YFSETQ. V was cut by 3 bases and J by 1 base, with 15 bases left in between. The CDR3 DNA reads TGCGCCAGCAGCTCGGGGAGACAAGGCGGCACAGATACGCAGTATTTT. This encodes CASSSGRQGGTDTQYF.

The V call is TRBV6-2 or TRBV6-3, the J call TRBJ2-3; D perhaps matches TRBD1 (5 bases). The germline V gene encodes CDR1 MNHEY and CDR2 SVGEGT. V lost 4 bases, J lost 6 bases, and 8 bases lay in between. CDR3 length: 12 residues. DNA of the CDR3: TGTGCCAGCAGTTGGGGCATGGATACGCAGTATTTT. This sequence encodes CASSWGMDTQYF.

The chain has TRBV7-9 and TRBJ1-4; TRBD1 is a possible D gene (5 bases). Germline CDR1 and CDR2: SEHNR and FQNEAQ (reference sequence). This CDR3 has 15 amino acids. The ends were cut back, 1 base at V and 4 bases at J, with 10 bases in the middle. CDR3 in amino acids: CASSLEGPLNEKLFF. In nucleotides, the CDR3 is TGTGCCAGCAGCTTAGAGGGACCGCTTAATGAAAAACTGTTTTTT.

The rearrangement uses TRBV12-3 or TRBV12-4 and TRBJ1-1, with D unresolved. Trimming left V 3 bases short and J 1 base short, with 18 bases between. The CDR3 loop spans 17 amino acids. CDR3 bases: TGTGCCAGCAGTTTTTTTGCCCCTGCCGGTAAGAACACTGAAGCTTTCTTT. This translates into CASSFFAPAGKNTEAFF.

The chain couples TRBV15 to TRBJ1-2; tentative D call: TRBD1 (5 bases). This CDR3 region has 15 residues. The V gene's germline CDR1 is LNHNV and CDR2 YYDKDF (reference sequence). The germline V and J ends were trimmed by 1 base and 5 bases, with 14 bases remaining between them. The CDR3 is CATSRGPPGRYGYTF. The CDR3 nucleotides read TGTGCCACCAGCAGAGGTCCCCCGGGACGATATGGCTACACCTTC. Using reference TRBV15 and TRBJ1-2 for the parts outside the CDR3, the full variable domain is DAMVIQNPRYQVTQFGKPVTLSCSQTLNHNVMYWYQQKSSQAPKLLFHYYDKDFNNEADTPDNFQSRRPNTSFCFLDIRSPGLGDTAMYLCATSRGPPGRYGYTFGSGTRLTVV.